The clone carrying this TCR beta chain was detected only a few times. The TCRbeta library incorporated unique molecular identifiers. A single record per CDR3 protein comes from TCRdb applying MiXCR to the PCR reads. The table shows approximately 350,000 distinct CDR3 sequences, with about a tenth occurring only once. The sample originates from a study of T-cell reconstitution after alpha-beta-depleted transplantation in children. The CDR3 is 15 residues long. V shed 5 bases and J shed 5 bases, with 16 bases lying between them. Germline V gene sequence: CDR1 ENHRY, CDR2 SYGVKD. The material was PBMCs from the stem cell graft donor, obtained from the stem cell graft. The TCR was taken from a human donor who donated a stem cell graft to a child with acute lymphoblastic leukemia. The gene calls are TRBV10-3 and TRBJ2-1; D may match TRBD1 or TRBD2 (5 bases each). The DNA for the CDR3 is TGTGCCATCAGTTCCCCGGGACCCCTAAACAATGAGCAGTTCTTC. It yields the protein CAISSPGPLNNEQFF.